This entry lists 29 T cell receptor beta chains sequenced from one sample in a study of Tregs in tolerant kidney transplant recipients (dated by TCRdb to 2018 to 2020). No antigens are known for them. The library was made by the immunoSEQ multiplex PCR assay. TCRdb holds this immuneACCESS table with in-frame rearrangements only. Some clones are missing; in checked studies, unresolved V genes explain under half, and the rest has no known cause. In this sample the table shows approximately 30,000 clones, 65% to 85% of which occur a single time. The ten largest clonotypes hold around 2.4% of the sample. What was sequenced was Tregs from blood cultured with allogeneic cells. The receptors derive from a human donor in good health.

V and J are TRBV2 and TRBJ2-7; D call uncertain. Germline CDR1 reads SNHLY; CDR2 reads FYNNEI. The CDR3 has 12 residues. V dropped 6 bases and J dropped 2 bases, with 8 bases sitting between them. CDR3 amino acids: CASSPLTYEQYF. CDR3 nucleotides: TGTGCCAGCAGCCCCCTCACCTACGAGCAGTACTTC.

This rearrangement joins TRBV4-3 to TRBJ1-2; TRBD1 might be the D (6 bases). Per germline, CDR1 LGHNA and CDR2 YSLEER. Trimming stripped 4 bases from V and 1 base from J, with 13 bases between. The CDR3 sequence is 15 residues long. The CDR3 protein is CASSPRTASNYGYTF. Written as DNA, the CDR3 is TGCGCCAGCAGCCCCCGGACAGCAAGTAACTATGGCTACACCTTC.

The rearrangement links TRBV7-3 to TRBJ2-1; perhaps TRBD1 as D (6 bases). Per germline, CDR1 SGHTA and CDR2 FQGTGA. V lost 4 bases and J 3 bases, leaving 13 bases between the germline ends. This CDR3 has 15 residues. As DNA, the CDR3 is TGTGCCAGCAGCTCAGGGGCGACTCGCTACAATGAGCAGTTCTTC. Translating it yields CASSSGATRYNEQFF.

V gene TRBV5-4 combines with J gene TRBJ2-1, with TRBD1 identical over 9 bases. Germline V lookup: CDR1 SGHNT, CDR2 YYREEE (reference sequence). Germline trimming cut 4 bases from V and 5 bases from J; bases unmatched to any gene: 7. CDR3 size: 15 residues. The CDR3 DNA follows: TGTGCCAGCAGCCACCGGGACAGGGCCCACAATGAGCAGTTCTTC. Translated, it gives CASSHRDRAHNEQFF.

This sequence joins TRBV5-4 and TRBJ1-2; D gene ambiguous. In germline, CDR1 is SGHNT, CDR2 YYREEE (reference sequence). This CDR3 has 15 amino acids. V was pared by 0 bases and J by 4 bases, with 13 bases between. CDR3 sequence (DNA): TGTGCCAGCAGCTTGGTGGCCACCGGTCGCTATGGCTACACCTTC. Amino acid sequence: CASSLVATGRYGYTF.

By share of the sample, this clone is medium-sized. The V and J genes are TRBV2 and TRBJ1-1; D remains ambiguous. The CDR3 extends over 11 amino acids. V was shortened by 3 bases and J by 11 bases, with 10 bases between the two germline ends. Germline V CDR1 and CDR2: SNHLY, FYNNEI. In DNA form, the CDR3 reads TGTGCCAGCAGTGAGTCCGAGGCGGCTTTCTTT. Translation: CASSESEAAFF.

This chain joins TRBV11-1 and TRBJ2-3, with 8 bases that match TRBD2. There are 16 residues in the CDR3. Germline V gene data show CDR1 as SGHAT and CDR2 as FQDESV (reference sequence). With V trimmed by 5 bases and J by 4 bases, 11 bases remained unmatched. The CDR3 nucleotides read TGTGCCAGCAGCCCCCGACTAGCGATACTGGCAGATACGCAGTATTTT. This codes for CASSPRLAILADTQYF.

This chain links TRBV6-1 with TRBJ1-2; possible D gene TRBD1, 5 bases. Between the trimmed V and J ends, which lost 3 bases and 3 bases, there was a span of 17 bases. Germline CDR1 MNHNS, CDR2 SASEGT. CDR3 length: 16 residues. The DNA of the CDR3 is TGTGCCAGCAGTGATCCCGGGGACCTACGATACTATGGCTACACCTTC. Encoded protein: CASSDPGDLRYYGYTF.

The V call is TRBV7-8, the J call TRBJ2-7; D not resolved. V was pared by 3 bases and J by 4 bases, with 13 bases between. This CDR3 has 14 residues. CDR1 and CDR2 from the germline V gene are SGHVS and FQNEAQ. CDR3 sequence: CASSLLTNEYEQYF. In DNA, the CDR3 is TGTGCCAGCAGCTTGCTGACAAATGAGTACGAGCAGTACTTC.

The CDR3 bases are TGTGCCAGCAGCACTTACGTGGGCACAAAGACCCAGTACTTC. This sequence encodes CASSTYVGTKTQYF. The chain employs TRBV7-9 and TRBJ2-5, with D uncertain. The germline V gene encodes CDR1 SEHNR and CDR2 FQNEAQ (reference sequence). With 5 bases removed from V and 6 bases from J, the gap between germline ends came to 16 bases. This CDR3 region has 14 residues.

The genes are TRBV29-1 and TRBJ2-2; weak D call: TRBD2 (5 bases). Germline-derived CDR1 and CDR2 are SQVTM and ANQGSEA. V was clipped by 7 bases and J by 3 bases, with 9 bases between them. CDR3 length: 12 residues. The CDR3 region has the DNA TGCAGCGCCGGACTCTACACCGGGGAGCTGTTTTTT. It encodes CSAGLYTGELFF.

This rearrangement joins TRBV5-1 to TRBJ2-2; no firm D call. CDR3 length: 14 amino acids. From germline, CDR1 is SGHRS and CDR2 YFSETQ. V was cut by 3 bases and J by 4 bases, with 10 bases left in between. The CDR3 here is CASSYRTVTGELFF. The DNA for the CDR3 is TGCGCCAGCAGCTATCGGACGGTCACCGGGGAGCTGTTTTTT.

The chain has TRBV7-8 and TRBJ1-2; D gene ambiguous. The CDR3 totals 14 residues. The germline V gene encodes CDR1 SGHVS and CDR2 FQNEAQ. Trimming cost V 3 bases and J 2 bases, with 10 bases left between them. CDR3 amino acids: CASSLTHGNYGYTF. CDR3 coding DNA: TGTGCCAGCAGCTTGACCCACGGAAACTATGGCTACACCTTC.

In nucleotides, the CDR3 is TGTGCCAGCAGCTTTCAACAGGGGGATAGGTACGAGCAGTACTTC. Translating it yields CASSFQQGDRYEQYF. The chain carries TRBV7-8 and TRBJ2-7; TRBD1 matches at 8 bases. J was trimmed by 4 bases and V by 3 bases; bases with no gene match: 8. This CDR3 has 15 residues. CDR1 and CDR2 (germline): SGHVS, FQNEAQ.

This chain joins TRBV7-5 and TRBJ2-2; TRBD1 was called by the table and not checked on the DNA. TRBV7-5 is given as a pseudogene. The CDR3 is made up of 15 amino acids. CDR3 in amino acids: CARSPTGVDPGELFF. The DNA for the CDR3 is TGTGCCAGAAGCCCGACAGGGGTGGATCCCGGGGAGCTGTTTTTT.

This sequence joins TRBV19 and TRBJ2-5; D unclear. The V gene lost 6 bases and the J gene lost 4 bases, with 12 bases spanning the gap. The germline V gene encodes CDR1 LNHDA and CDR2 SQIVND (reference sequence). The CDR3 totals 13 residues. This CDR3 reads CASSRLWGETQYF. The CDR3 DNA reads TGTGCCAGTAGCCGCCTTTGGGGAGAGACCCAGTACTTC.

This chain connects TRBV6-1 to TRBJ2-7; D is perhaps TRBD2 (6 bases). CDR1 is MNHNS, CDR2 SASEGT, per germline. The CDR3 runs to 15 residues. V shed 7 bases and J shed 2 bases, with 18 bases lying between them. The CDR3 DNA reads as TGTGCCAGCAAGCCGAAAAGGGGAGGTACCTACGAGCAGTACTTC. It translates to CASKPKRGGTYEQYF.

This clone was counted a few times. The V gene is TRBV15, the J gene TRBJ2-5; D ambiguous. CDR1 LNHNV and CDR2 YYDKDF come from the germline V gene (reference sequence). V lost 0 bases, J lost 4 bases, and 15 bases lay in between. The CDR3 sequence is 16 residues long. Written as DNA, the CDR3 is TGTGCCACCAGCAGAGATCTGGGAAGTGGTGGAGAGACCCAGTACTTC. The encoded protein is CATSRDLGSGGETQYF.

This chain joins TRBV6-1 and TRBJ1-1; D gene uncertain. The CDR3 is 13 amino acids. Trimming left V 4 bases short and J 5 bases short, with 11 bases between. Germline CDR1 MNHNS, CDR2 SASEGT. The CDR3 nucleotides read TGTGCCAGCAGTGTTCAGACAAGAACTGAAGCTTTCTTT. This codes for CASSVQTRTEAFF.

The chain recombines TRBV7-2 with TRBJ2-5; 7 bases agree with TRBD2. The CDR3 runs to 13 residues. Germline lookup yields CDR1 SGHTA and CDR2 FQGNSA. The V and J ends lost 2 bases and 5 bases, in that order; junction bases with no gene match: 2. CDR3 nucleotides: TGTGCCAGCAGCTTAAGAGCGGGGGAGACCCAGTACTTC. This codes for CASSLRAGETQYF.

The rearrangement uses TRBV20-1 and TRBJ2-5, with D unclear. V was clipped by 7 bases and J by 5 bases, with 11 bases between them. Germline V lookup: CDR1 DFQATT, CDR2 SNEGSKA (reference sequence). The CDR3 loop spans 11 amino acids. CDR3 DNA: TGCAGTGTTTTCGTAATGGAGACCCAGTACTTC. As protein: CSVFVMETQYF.

The chain uses TRBV5-1 and TRBJ2-6; D is undetermined. This CDR3 region has 15 residues. Germline CDR1 reads SGHRS; CDR2 reads YFSETQ. V gave up 5 bases and J gave up 4 bases, with 13 bases separating them. In DNA, the CDR3 is TGCGCCAGCAGTGTCACCGTTAAGGGGGCCAACGTCCTGACTTTC. This translates into CASSVTVKGANVLTF.

The V and J genes are TRBV20-1 and TRBJ2-7; D not resolved. V was cut by 5 bases and J by 2 bases, with 7 bases left in between. Germline CDR1 is DFQATT and CDR2 is SNEGSKA (reference sequence). The length of the CDR3 is 11 residues. The CDR3 sequence is CSAGPTYEQYF. As DNA, the CDR3 is TGCAGTGCTGGCCCAACCTACGAGCAGTACTTC.

The chain employs TRBV6-6 and TRBJ1-1; 7 nucleotides match TRBD1. This CDR3 has 15 residues. V dropped 6 bases and J dropped 4; count of bases not matched to a gene: 11. Germline CDR1 and CDR2: MNHNY and SVGAGI (reference sequence). The CDR3 loop reads CASRAGGLGGTEAFF. The CDR3 bases are TGTGCCAGCAGAGCAGGGGGACTCGGAGGCACTGAAGCTTTCTTT.

This chain joins TRBV4-3 and TRBJ2-7; 7 bases match TRBD2. Germline V CDR1 and CDR2: LGHNA, YSLEER. V lost 0 bases, J lost 3 bases, and 2 bases stayed unmatched. The CDR3 spans 14 residues. The CDR3, as DNA: TGCGCCAGCAGCCAAGATGCTAGCGGCTACGAGCAGTACTTC. Protein product: CASSQDASGYEQYF.

J is TRBJ2-3 and V is TRBV19; 10 nucleotides align to TRBD1. Germline CDR1 and CDR2: LNHDA and SQIVND (reference sequence). V lost 8 bases to trimming and J lost 4 bases; unmatched junction nucleotides: 12. This CDR3 has 16 amino acids. CDR3 bases: TGTGCCAGTTCTTCTTTCCGGGGGACAGGGGCAGATACGCAGTATTTT. It codes for CASSSFRGTGADTQYF.

In its sample, this clone was seen once. This rearrangement joins TRBV7-2 to TRBJ2-1, with D possibly called TRBD1 or TRBD2 (5 bases each). CDR3 length: 16 residues. Trimming took off 1 base at V and 6 bases at J, with 16 bases between the two ends. From germline, CDR1 is SGHTA and CDR2 FQGNSA. The CDR3 is CASSLESWRGTNEQFF. CDR3 DNA sequence: TGTGCCAGCAGCTTAGAATCCTGGCGAGGGACCAATGAGCAGTTCTTC. The whole variable domain, remainder taken from reference TRBV7-2 and TRBJ2-1, is GAGVSQSPSNKVTEKGKDVELRCDPISGHTALYWYRQSLGQGLEFLIYFQGNSAPDKSGLPSDRFSAERTGGSVSTLTIQRTQQEDSAVYLCASSLESWRGTNEQFFGPGTRLTVL.

This clone was seen a handful of times. This chain connects TRBV7-9 to TRBJ1-5; 8 bases are a match to TRBD1. V gave up 4 bases and J gave up 7 bases; unmatched junction bases: 3. This CDR3 has 13 residues. Germline V CDR1 and CDR2: SEHNR, FQNEAQ (reference sequence). CDR3 region: CASSSQGEQPQHF. The CDR3 DNA reads as TGTGCCAGCAGCTCACAGGGGGAACAGCCCCAGCATTTT.

The chain couples TRBV6-5 to TRBJ1-6; the D is unclear. Trimming took 7 bases from V and 10 from J, leaving 20 bases between them. In germline, CDR1 is MNHEY, CDR2 SVGAGI. The CDR3 contains 15 residues. CDR3 in amino acids: CASIPDTLRQSPLHF. Here the CDR3 DNA reads TGTGCCAGCATCCCCGACACGCTACGGCAGTCACCCCTCCACTTT.